The 19 T cell receptor beta chains below come from one sample, sequenced in a study of OX40 agonist ivuxolimab in advanced cancers. TCRdb keeps only in-frame clones here, not all; method: immunoSEQ multiplex PCR. The sample records over 100,000 clones, about nine tenths being singletons. This specimen was CD4+ or CD8+ T cells sorted from blood, taken in a trial of the OX40 agonist ivuxolimab. The receptors come from an adult with an advanced solid tumor such as melanoma, head and neck, liver or kidney cancer.

The chain is built from TRBV7-9 and TRBJ2-1; D not resolved. This CDR3 comprises 15 residues. CDR1 and CDR2 (germline): SEHNR, FQNEAQ (reference sequence). The V end lost 0 bases, the J end lost 3 bases, and 9 bases lay between the germline ends. The CDR3 reads CASSLASSYYNEQFF. The CDR3 coding sequence is TGTGCCAGCAGCTTAGCGTCGAGCTACTACAATGAGCAGTTCTTC.

The V gene is TRBV27, the J gene TRBJ2-5; tentative D call: TRBD1 (6 bases). The V end lost 8 bases, the J end lost 4 bases, and 14 bases lay between the germline ends. The CDR3 totals 13 residues. Germline V gene sequence: CDR1 MNHEY, CDR2 SMNVEV (reference sequence). CDR3 nucleotide sequence: TGTGCCAGCTGGGGACACGGTAGAGAGACCCAGTACTTC. Translated, it gives CASWGHGRETQYF.

The rearrangement links TRBV30 to TRBJ1-5; D gene uncertain. Trimming left V 1 base short and J 4 bases short, with 8 bases between. Germline loops: CDR1 GTSNPN, CDR2 SVGIG (reference sequence). This CDR3 is 13 amino acids long. CDR3 DNA sequence: TGTGCCTGGAGTGGGAGCCAAAATCAGCCCCAGCATTTT. This translates into CAWSGSQNQPQHF. The full variable domain, completed using reference TRBV30 and TRBJ1-5, is SQTIHQWPATLVQPVGSPLSLECTVEGTSNPNLYWYRQAAGRGLQLLFYSVGIGQISSEVPQNLSASRPQDRQFILSSKKLLLSDSGFYLCAWSGSQNQPQHFGDGTRLSIL.

This chain's CDR3 is CASSVLLANQPQHF. CDR3 sequence (DNA): TGTGCCAGCAGTGTATTACTGGCCAATCAGCCCCAGCATTTT. V gene TRBV2 combines with J gene TRBJ1-5, with D unclear. V lost 4 bases and J lost 3, with 10 bases in between. The CDR3 consists of 14 residues. The germline gives CDR1 SNHLY, CDR2 FYNNEI.

The CDR3 nucleotides read TGTGCCAGCAGTGGATTGACAGGCGGTCAGCCCCAGCATTTT. Translating gives CASSGLTGGQPQHF. This chain uses TRBV2 with TRBJ1-5, with D maybe TRBD1 (6 bases). The CDR3 extends over 14 amino acids. V lost 4 bases to trimming and J lost 6 bases, with 13 bases between them. Germline CDR1 is SNHLY and CDR2 is FYNNEI.

The V gene is TRBV5-6, the J gene TRBJ1-2, with D unclear. V dropped 4 bases and J dropped 0 bases, with 10 bases sitting between them. The CDR3 contains 14 residues. Germline CDR1 SGHDT, CDR2 YYEEEE. CDR3 protein: CASSSVDTNYGYTF. The DNA of the CDR3 is TGTGCCAGCAGCAGCGTCGACACTAACTATGGCTACACCTTC.

The V and J genes are TRBV7-6 and TRBJ2-1; TRBD2 matches at 7 bases. Unmatched junction bases numbered 4, after V lost 1 base and J lost 10 bases. Germline V gene sequence: CDR1 SGHVS, CDR2 FNYEAQ. This CDR3 region has 13 residues. CDR3: CASSLGREGEQFF. CDR3 bases: TGTGCCAGCAGCTTAGGCAGGGAGGGCGAGCAGTTCTTC.

The chain carries TRBV27 and TRBJ2-5; D not certain. Germline CDR1 MNHEY, CDR2 SMNVEV (reference sequence). V shed 6 bases and J shed 0 bases, with 8 bases lying between them. The CDR3 consists of 13 residues. CDR3 DNA sequence: TGTGCCAGCAGCCCGCGATACCAAGAGACCCAGTACTTC. Residues: CASSPRYQETQYF.

V and J are TRBV20-1 and TRBJ2-1, with D perhaps matching TRBD2 (6 bases). V was clipped by 7 bases and J by 5 bases, with 9 bases between them. CDR1 is DFQATT, CDR2 SNEGSKA, per germline (reference sequence). CDR3 length: 11 residues. The CDR3 is CSGRGDNEQFF. The DNA for the CDR3 is TGCAGTGGGCGGGGTGACAATGAGCAGTTCTTC.

V and J are TRBV5-1 and TRBJ1-1; D is unresolved. The V gene lost 2 bases and the J gene lost 4 bases, with 6 bases spanning the gap. The CDR3 totals 12 residues. The germline gives CDR1 SGHRS, CDR2 YFSETQ. In nucleotides, the CDR3 is TGCGCCAGCAGCTTCGTTGGCACTGAAGCTTTCTTT. Its translation: CASSFVGTEAFF.

The V and J genes are TRBV10-2 and TRBJ2-7; D possibly corresponds to TRBD2 (6 bases). V was pared by 8 bases and J by 3 bases, with 14 bases between. This CDR3 is 13 amino acids long. Germline CDR1 and CDR2: WSHSY and SAAADI. The CDR3 region has the DNA TGCGCCAGCGGAGGGGCAGGAAGCTACGAGCAGTACTTC. Translation gives CASGGAGSYEQYF.

V gene TRBV11-3 combines with J gene TRBJ1-1, with 11 nucleotides matching TRBD1. The germline V gene has CDR1 SGHNT and CDR2 YENEEA. This CDR3 is 13 amino acids long. V lost 5 bases, J lost 6 bases, and 2 bases stayed unmatched. The CDR3 region is CASSEGQGAEAFF. The DNA of the CDR3 is TGTGCCAGCAGCGAGGGACAGGGGGCTGAAGCTTTCTTT.

The gene calls are TRBV7-9 and TRBJ2-1; weak D call: TRBD2 (6 bases). The CDR3 runs 14 residues. Germline V CDR1 and CDR2: SEHNR, FQNEAQ (reference sequence). Trimming cost V 5 bases and J 6 bases, with 14 bases left between them. CDR3 region: CASSPGTLGNEQFF. In nucleotides, the CDR3 is TGTGCCAGCAGCCCCGGGACTCTGGGCAATGAGCAGTTCTTC.

This chain links TRBV19 with TRBJ1-2, with D tentatively TRBD1 (6 bases). This CDR3 is built from 16 residues. Trimming stripped 5 bases from V and 2 bases from J, with 18 bases between. The germline V gene has CDR1 LNHDA and CDR2 SQIVND (reference sequence). The CDR3 DNA sequence: TGTGCCAGTAGTCCCCCCTACAGGGATTTCAACTATGGCTACACCTTC. Protein: CASSPPYRDFNYGYTF.

V is TRBV10-3 and J is TRBJ2-1; D is perhaps TRBD2 (6 bases). In germline, CDR1 is ENHRY, CDR2 SYGVKD. V was cut by 6 bases and J by 7 bases, with 28 bases left in between. The CDR3 extends over 18 amino acids. The chain's CDR3 is CAIRHPPLGTGHGNEQFF. The CDR3 DNA sequence: TGTGCCATCAGACATCCACCCCTAGGGACTGGCCATGGGAATGAGCAGTTCTTC.

The chain employs TRBV29-1 and TRBJ1-4; 8 bases align to TRBD1. CDR3 size: 16 residues. The J segment lost 0 bases and the V segment lost 7 bases, leaving 10 bases of the junction unmatched. Germline V gene data show CDR1 as SQVTM and CDR2 as ANQGSEA. In DNA, the CDR3 is TGCAGCGCCGAAGGGACAGGCTATGCAACTAATGAAAAACTGTTTTTT. It translates to CSAEGTGYATNEKLFF. Together with reference TRBV29-1 and TRBJ1-4, the CDR3 gives the full variable domain: SAVISQKPSRDICQRGTSLTIQCQVDSQVTMMFWYRQQPGQSLTLIATANQGSEATYESGFVIDKFPISRPNLTFSTLTVSNMSPEDSSIYLCSAEGTGYATNEKLFFGSGTQLSVL.

This clone has just one count. The chain joins TRBV5-4 to TRBJ2-1, with 10 positions matching TRBD2. There are 16 residues in the CDR3. J gave up 7 bases and V 1 base, and 8 bases lay outside the gene matches. The V gene's germline CDR1 is SGHNT and CDR2 YYREEE (reference sequence). CDR3 in amino acids: CASSLLAGALGNEQFF. CDR3 bases: TGTGCCAGCAGCTTGCTAGCGGGGGCCCTGGGGAATGAGCAGTTCTTC.

This rearrangement joins TRBV18 to TRBJ2-2; TRBD1 matches at 11 bases. Trimming removed 5 bases from V and 4 bases from J; junction bases left unmatched: 6. The CDR3 consists of 16 residues. Germline V CDR1 and CDR2: KGHSH, LQKENI. CDR3 protein: CASSADRGRGTGELFF. Written as DNA, the CDR3 is TGTGCCAGCTCAGCGGACAGGGGGCGCGGCACCGGGGAGCTGTTTTTT.

The gene calls are TRBV5-1 and TRBJ2-5; 7 nucleotides match TRBD1. The CDR3 totals 13 residues. Trimming cost V 3 bases and J 6 bases; bases outside gene matches: 5. In germline, CDR1 is SGHRS, CDR2 YFSETQ. The CDR3 spells CASSYRGDQTQYF. CDR3 in DNA: TGCGCCAGCAGCTACAGGGGTGACCAGACCCAGTACTTC.